This TCR beta chain was sequenced for a study of T cells after yellow fever vaccination. The overall study: Preparation used SMART-Seq v4 Ultra Low Input for the low-cell-number fractions. The study, taken as a whole, reports: The study found a weaker secondary response that peaked faster, day 5 versus 15.

This clonotype was recorded a few times. Its antigen is still unknown. V lost 1 base and J lost 4, with 14 bases in between. CDR3 length: 15 residues. The germline V gene encodes CDR1 SGHNT and CDR2 YYREEE (reference sequence). TCRdb processed the 5' RACE reads anew with MiXCR; each CDR3 protein has one entry. Among roughly 120,000 distinct CDR3 sequences listed, 5.5% to 8% were seen once. This clonotype originated in a man aged 18 to 29 who received the YFV17D yellow fever vaccine. The input for sequencing was CD4+ T cells sorted from PBMCs, taken more than 35 days after the first yellow fever vaccination. The gene calls are TRBV5-4 and TRBJ2-5; D possibly corresponds to TRBD2 (5 bases). CDR3 DNA: TGTGCCAGCAGCTTGCCGGGGTCGGGTGGAGAGACCCAGTACTTC. Translating gives CASSLPGSGGETQYF.